The 31 T cell receptor beta chains below all came from one sample that was sequenced in a study of shared clonotypes between healthy human individuals. TCRdb's copy holds only in-frame clones and misses some; the assay was immunoSEQ multiplex PCR. The sample has a few million clones, around nine tenths seen once. Specimen: naive CD4+ T cells sorted from blood. Subset of the sample: CD45RA+ positively selected. These receptors all come from a man aged 18 to 29 in good health.

V gene TRBV7-9 combines with J gene TRBJ2-5; TRBD2 agrees at 9 bases. CDR3 length: 18 amino acids. Germline CDR1 and CDR2: SEHNR and FQNEAQ (reference sequence). With V trimmed by 2 bases and J by 1 base, 11 bases remained unmatched. The DNA for the CDR3 is TGTGCCAGCAGCTTAACTGAGAGGCTAGCGGGATTCCAAGAGACCCAGTACTTC. The encoded protein is CASSLTERLAGFQETQYF. Full variable domain (rest looked up from reference TRBV7-9 and TRBJ2-5): DTGVSQNPRHKITKRGQNVTFRCDPISEHNRLYWYRQTLGQGPEFLTYFQNEAQLEKSRLLSDRFSAERPKGSFSTLEIQRTEQGDSAMYLCASSLTERLAGFQETQYFGPGTRLLVL.

The gene calls are TRBV6-1 and TRBJ2-2; possibly TRBD1 for D (5 bases). The germline gives CDR1 MNHNS, CDR2 SASEGT. V gave up 2 bases and J gave up 7 bases, with 11 bases separating them. CDR3 length: 14 residues. In nucleotides, the CDR3 is TGTGCCAGCAGTGAACAGGGTAGGATCGGGGAGCTGTTTTTT. This translates into CASSEQGRIGELFF.

V is TRBV10-3 and J is TRBJ2-5, with D unresolved. Germline loops: CDR1 ENHRY, CDR2 SYGVKD. This CDR3 comprises 14 residues. Between the trimmed V and J ends, which lost 0 bases and 2 bases, there was a span of 7 bases. As DNA, the CDR3 is TGTGCCATCAGTGAGTCCGCAGAACAAGAGACCCAGTACTTC. The encoded protein is CAISESAEQETQYF.

The rearrangement uses TRBV4-3 and TRBJ2-5; TRBD2 matches at 12 bases. This CDR3 has 16 residues. Germline V gives CDR1 LGHNA, CDR2 YSLEER. J gave up 7 bases and V 0 bases, and 6 bases lay outside the gene matches. This CDR3 reads CASSQDRASGGGTQYF. The CDR3 DNA is TGCGCCAGCAGCCAAGATCGGGCTAGCGGGGGGGGGACCCAGTACTTC.

This rearrangement joins TRBV10-3 to TRBJ1-1; D may be TRBD1 (6 bases). This CDR3 is built from 14 residues. Germline assignment: CDR1 ENHRY and CDR2 SYGVKD. The V end lost 7 bases, the J end lost 3 bases, and 15 bases lay between the germline ends. The CDR3 nucleotides are TGTGCCATCAAAGGGAACAGGGACGACACTGAAGCTTTCTTT. Residues: CAIKGNRDDTEAFF.

The J gene is TRBJ2-2, the V gene TRBV12-5; 7 nucleotides match TRBD1. The V gene's germline CDR1 is LGHNT and CDR2 FRNRAP. V lost 1 base, J lost 6 bases, and 11 bases stayed unmatched. This CDR3 contains 17 residues. CDR3 nucleotides: TGTGCTAGTGGTTTGGGGGCCGGGACAGCTGAGTCCGGGGAGCTGTTTTTT. Protein sequence: CASGLGAGTAESGELFF.

The chain uses TRBV15 and TRBJ2-2, with unresolved D. The CDR3 loop spans 14 amino acids. V dropped 1 base and J dropped 4 bases, with 7 bases sitting between them. The germline V gene encodes CDR1 LNHNV and CDR2 YYDKDF (reference sequence). The CDR3 spells CATSRGLSTGELFF. The CDR3 nucleotides are TGTGCCACCAGCAGAGGGTTGAGCACCGGGGAGCTGTTTTTT. The full variable domain, completed using reference TRBV15 and TRBJ2-2, is DAMVIQNPRYQVTQFGKPVTLSCSQTLNHNVMYWYQQKSSQAPKLLFHYYDKDFNNEADTPDNFQSRRPNTSFCFLDIRSPGLGDTAMYLCATSRGLSTGELFFGEGSRLTVL.

This clone was counted once. V is TRBV21-1 and J is TRBJ2-7. TRBV21-1 is shown as a pseudogene. The CDR3 spans 18 residues. The CDR3: CASSKGGRAGDPPYEQYF. The CDR3 DNA sequence: TGTGCCAGCAGCAAAGGAGGGCGGGCCGGGGACCCCCCCTACGAGCAGTACTTC.

The chain carries TRBV19 and TRBJ1-6, with D perhaps matching TRBD1 (6 bases). The V gene's germline CDR1 is LNHDA and CDR2 SQIVND (reference sequence). V was cut by 6 bases and J by 0 bases, with 9 bases left in between. There are 15 residues in the CDR3. CDR3 sequence: CASSRTDSYNSPLHF. CDR3 nucleotides: TGTGCCAGTAGCCGGACAGACTCCTATAATTCACCCCTCCACTTT.

In the case of this clone: One end of the junction is discordant with germline, which a read error may explain. The chain joins TRBV2 to TRBJ1-2; 12 bases agree with TRBD1. CDR3 size: 16 residues. Germline-derived CDR1 and CDR2 are SNHLY and FYNNEI. The CDR3 bases are TGTGCCAGCAGGGAAGCGGGACAGGGGGCTTCCAGTGGCTACACCTTC. It yields the protein CASREAGQGASSGYTF.

The chain joins TRBV5-1 to TRBJ2-1, with TRBD1 matching 12 bases. Germline V gives CDR1 SGHRS, CDR2 YFSETQ. With 0 bases clipped from V and 10 bases from J, the junction kept 5 bases outside the gene matches. The CDR3 extends over 15 amino acids. The CDR3 is CASSLEGQGAQEQFF. The CDR3, as DNA: TGCGCCAGCAGCTTGGAGGGACAGGGGGCTCAGGAGCAGTTCTTC.

The V call is TRBV6-6, the J call TRBJ1-1; a weak D match, TRBD1 (5 bases). Per the germline V gene, CDR1 is MNHNY and CDR2 is SVGAGI (reference sequence). The CDR3 consists of 15 residues. Trimming stripped 4 bases from V and 1 base from J, with 13 bases between. CDR3 loop: CASSSHDSGNTEAFF. The CDR3 nucleotides are TGTGCCAGCAGTTCCCACGACAGCGGGAACACTGAAGCTTTCTTT.

The chain combines TRBV15 with TRBJ1-5; D unclear. Between the trimmed V and J ends, which lost 0 bases and 4 bases, there was a span of 4 bases. This CDR3 has 13 amino acids. From germline, CDR1 is LNHNV and CDR2 YYDKDF (reference sequence). CDR3 bases: TGTGCCACCAGCAGAGACATTAATCAGCCCCAGCATTTT. It specifies CATSRDINQPQHF.

CDR3 region: CASKDRDRSYEQYF. In nucleotides, the CDR3 is TGTGCCAGCAAAGACCGGGACAGGTCCTACGAGCAGTACTTC. The chain couples TRBV2 to TRBJ2-7, with 8 bases matching TRBD1. Trimming at V came to 7 bases and at J to 1 base, leaving 6 bases not matched to a gene. The germline V gene has CDR1 SNHLY and CDR2 FYNNEI. The CDR3 has 14 residues.

The chain is built from TRBV4-3 and TRBJ2-3, with a tentative D call TRBD2 (5 bases). This CDR3 has 14 residues. The V gene's germline CDR1 is LGHNA and CDR2 YSLEER. V lost 1 base, J lost 4 bases, and 9 bases lay in between. CDR3 DNA: TGCGCCAGCAGCCAAGGGGCGAGGGCAGATACGCAGTATTTT. It codes for CASSQGARADTQYF.

The chain combines TRBV27 with TRBJ2-7, with 8 bases fitting TRBD1. Germline V CDR1 and CDR2: MNHEY, SMNVEV (reference sequence). V dropped 3 bases and J dropped 4; count of bases not matched to a gene: 20. The CDR3 sequence is 19 residues long. The CDR3 spells CASSFRIQKPGQESYEQYF. CDR3 bases: TGTGCCAGCAGTTTTCGTATACAGAAGCCGGGACAGGAGTCTTACGAGCAGTACTTC.

The chain combines TRBV5-1 with TRBJ2-7; TRBD1 is a possible D gene (5 bases). CDR3 length equals 14 residues. In germline, CDR1 is SGHRS, CDR2 YFSETQ. The germline V and J ends were trimmed by 4 bases and 3 bases, with 14 bases remaining between them. The CDR3 protein is CASSPTGTFYEQYF. The CDR3 DNA follows: TGCGCCAGCAGCCCTACAGGAACCTTCTACGAGCAGTACTTC. The full variable domain, with the rest looked up from reference TRBV5-1 and TRBJ2-7, is KAGVTQTPRYLIKTRGQQVTLSCSPISGHRSVSWYQQTPGQGLQFLFEYFSETQRNKGNFPGRFSGRQFSNSRSEMNVSTLELGDSALYLCASSPTGTFYEQYFGPGTRLTVT.

The chain uses TRBV6-6 and TRBJ2-5, with D perhaps assigned TRBD1 or TRBD2 (5 bases each). Germline CDR1 is MNHNY and CDR2 is SVGAGI (reference sequence). CDR3 size: 15 residues. Deletions cut 2 bases from V and 5 bases from J, with 15 bases between. In DNA form, the CDR3 reads TGTGCCAGCAGTTACGGGGGTCTTCAAGGGGAGACCCAGTACTTC. Translated: CASSYGGLQGETQYF.

V gene TRBV7-9 combines with J gene TRBJ1-1; D uncertain. CDR1 and CDR2 from the germline V gene are SEHNR and FQNEAQ (reference sequence). The CDR3 runs 13 residues. Trimming removed 5 bases at V and 3 bases at J, with 10 bases between. CDR3 in DNA: TGTGCCAGCAGCCTCCAGTGGGACACTGAAGCTTTCTTT. Its translation: CASSLQWDTEAFF.

Only one count was recorded for this clone. The rearrangement uses TRBV5-4 and TRBJ1-2; D is ambiguous. The CDR3 is made up of 13 amino acids. The V end lost 6 bases, the J end lost 3 bases, and 12 bases lay between the germline ends. CDR1 and CDR2 from the germline V gene are SGHNT and YYREEE (reference sequence). CDR3: CASTESVYYGYTF. The DNA for the CDR3 is TGTGCCAGCACTGAATCGGTATACTATGGCTACACCTTC.

J is TRBJ1-6 and V is TRBV9; possibly TRBD1 for D (6 bases). CDR1 is SGDLS and CDR2 is YYNGEE in the germline V gene. This CDR3 has 15 amino acids. Trimming left V 2 bases short and J 6 bases short, with 12 bases between. The CDR3 sequence is CASSVDSDANSPLHF. Here the CDR3 DNA reads TGTGCCAGCAGCGTGGACAGCGACGCTAATTCACCCCTCCACTTT.

This chain joins TRBV10-3 and TRBJ2-2; the D gene is possibly TRBD1 (5 bases). The CDR3 has 14 residues. With 11 bases removed from V and 5 bases from J, the gap between germline ends came to 18 bases. The germline V gene has CDR1 ENHRY and CDR2 SYGVKD. CDR3: CAATLYPGTGELFF. The CDR3, as DNA: TGTGCCGCCACCCTCTATCCAGGGACCGGGGAGCTGTTTTTT.

This sequence joins TRBV5-4 and TRBJ1-6; D call uncertain. CDR3 length: 16 amino acids. Per germline, CDR1 SGHNT and CDR2 YYREEE (reference sequence). The V end was cut by 1 base, the J end by 4 bases, with 12 bases between. CDR3 in amino acids: CASSLTSVLYNSPLHF. CDR3 sequence (DNA): TGTGCCAGCAGCTTGACTTCGGTCCTTTATAATTCACCCCTCCACTTT.

The chain joins TRBV7-3 to TRBJ2-2, with 12 bases lining up with TRBD2. There are 16 residues in the CDR3. Unmatched junction bases numbered 6, after V lost 5 bases and J lost 5 bases. CDR1 and CDR2 from the germline V gene are SGHTA and FQGTGA. This chain's CDR3 is CASSPTGTSGTGELFF. The CDR3 nucleotides are TGTGCCAGCAGCCCCACCGGGACTAGCGGGACCGGGGAGCTGTTTTTT.

The chain couples TRBV6-5 to TRBJ2-3, with 7 bases lining up with TRBD1. V lost 6 bases and J lost 3; bases outside the gene matches: 6. The germline CDR1 and CDR2 sequences are MNHEY and SVGAGI. The CDR3 loop spans 14 amino acids. This CDR3 is CASSLQGRTDTQYF. In DNA, the CDR3 is TGTGCCAGCAGCCTACAGGGGCGGACAGATACGCAGTATTTT.

V gene TRBV10-2 combines with J gene TRBJ2-3; no clear D. This CDR3 comprises 13 residues. Germline CDR1 WSHSY, CDR2 SAAADI. Trimming removed 0 bases from V and 9 bases from J, with 10 bases in between. CDR3 coding DNA: TGCGCCAGCAGTGAGTCTTCCCCGCCCACGCAGTATTTT. It yields the protein CASSESSPPTQYF.

The chain recombines TRBV7-8 with TRBJ1-1, with D possibly being TRBD1 (5 bases). V was shortened by 4 bases and J by 10 bases, with 19 bases between the two germline ends. CDR3 length equals 14 residues. Germline loops: CDR1 SGHVS, CDR2 FQNEAQ. The CDR3 DNA is TGTGCCAGCAGCTCCCCGAGCTCCGGGGGTCTAGCTTTCTTT. Amino acids: CASSSPSSGGLAFF.

The V gene is TRBV6-5, the J gene TRBJ2-7, with 7 bases lining up with TRBD1. The germline CDR1 and CDR2 sequences are MNHEY and SVGAGI. The CDR3 length is 13 residues. The junction had 5 bases not matched to a gene; V was cut back by 5 bases and J by 4 bases. The CDR3 reads CASSARQGYEQYF. The CDR3 DNA is TGTGCCAGCAGTGCGAGACAGGGTTACGAGCAGTACTTC.

A remark on this clone: The same CDR3 is also encoded by other DNA sequences in this sample. The gene calls are TRBV11-2 and TRBJ2-5; maybe TRBD1 (6 bases). The V gene's germline CDR1 is SGHAT and CDR2 FQNNGV. There are 15 residues in the CDR3. The germline V and J ends were trimmed by 0 bases and 2 bases, with 10 bases remaining between them. The CDR3 loop reads CASSLDPGQQETQYF. The CDR3 region has the DNA TGTGCCAGCAGCTTAGATCCCGGACAGCAAGAGACCCAGTACTTC. Looking up the rest from reference TRBV11-2 and TRBJ2-5 gives the full variable domain: EAGVAQSPRYKIIEKRQSVAFWCNPISGHATLYWYQQILGQGPKLLIQFQNNGVVDDSQLPKDRFSAERLKGVDSTLKIQPAKLEDSAVYLCASSLDPGQQETQYFGPGTRLLVL.

The gene calls are TRBV5-4 and TRBJ1-4; the D is unclear. CDR1 SGHNT and CDR2 YYREEE come from the germline V gene (reference sequence). The CDR3 is 13 amino acids. Trimming shortened V by 2 bases and J by 8 bases, and 10 bases separated the two germline ends. This chain's CDR3 is CASSFDPGEKLFF. CDR3 DNA: TGTGCCAGCAGCTTCGACCCTGGGGAAAAACTGTTTTTT.

The chain employs TRBV10-1 and TRBJ2-2; a possible D gene is TRBD2 (5 bases). Germline V gene data show CDR1 as WNHNN and CDR2 as SYGVQD (reference sequence). The CDR3 spans 13 residues. V lost 5 bases, J lost 3 bases, and 7 bases lay in between. The CDR3 region is CASSTRDTGELFF. DNA for the CDR3: TGCGCCAGCAGTACGAGGGACACCGGGGAGCTGTTTTTT.